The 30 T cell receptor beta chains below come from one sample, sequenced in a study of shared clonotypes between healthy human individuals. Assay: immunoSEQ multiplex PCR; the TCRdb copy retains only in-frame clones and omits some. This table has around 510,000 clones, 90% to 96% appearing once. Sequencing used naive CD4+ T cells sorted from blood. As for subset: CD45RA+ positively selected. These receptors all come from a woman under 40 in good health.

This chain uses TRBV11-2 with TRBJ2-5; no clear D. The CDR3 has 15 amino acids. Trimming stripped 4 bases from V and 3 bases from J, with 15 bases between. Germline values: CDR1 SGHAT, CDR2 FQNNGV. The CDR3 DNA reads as TGTGCCAGCAGCTCCCCGCCGGGCCTAGAAGAGACCCAGTACTTC. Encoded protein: CASSSPPGLEETQYF.

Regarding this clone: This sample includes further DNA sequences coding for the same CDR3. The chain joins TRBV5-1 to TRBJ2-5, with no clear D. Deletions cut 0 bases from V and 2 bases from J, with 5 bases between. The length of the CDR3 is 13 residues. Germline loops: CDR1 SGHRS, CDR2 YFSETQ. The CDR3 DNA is TGCGCCAGCAGCTTGGGGTTACAAGAGACCCAGTACTTC. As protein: CASSLGLQETQYF.

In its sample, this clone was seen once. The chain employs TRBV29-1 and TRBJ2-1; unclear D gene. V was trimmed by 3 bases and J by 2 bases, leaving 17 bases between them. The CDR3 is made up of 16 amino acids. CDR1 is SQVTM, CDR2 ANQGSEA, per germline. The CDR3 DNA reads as TGCAGCGTTGATTTCTATTCGGGTTGGACCTACAATGAGCAGTTCTTC. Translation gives CSVDFYSGWTYNEQFF.

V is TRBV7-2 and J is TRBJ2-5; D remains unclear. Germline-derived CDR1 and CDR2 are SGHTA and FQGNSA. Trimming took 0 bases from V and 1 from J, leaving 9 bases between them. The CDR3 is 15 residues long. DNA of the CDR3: TGTGCCAGCAGCTTAGCGCTTCGCGGCCAAGAGACCCAGTACTTC. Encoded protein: CASSLALRGQETQYF.

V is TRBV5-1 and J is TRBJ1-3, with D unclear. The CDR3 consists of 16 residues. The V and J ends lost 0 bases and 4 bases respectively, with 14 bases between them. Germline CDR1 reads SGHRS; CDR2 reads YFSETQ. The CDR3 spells CASSLVSSGKGNTIYF. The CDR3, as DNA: TGCGCCAGCAGCTTGGTTTCTTCGGGTAAAGGAAACACCATATATTTT.

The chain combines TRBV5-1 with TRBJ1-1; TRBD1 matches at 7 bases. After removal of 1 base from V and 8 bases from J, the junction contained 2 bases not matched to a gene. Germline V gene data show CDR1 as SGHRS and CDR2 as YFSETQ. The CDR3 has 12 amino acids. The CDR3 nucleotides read TGCGCCAGCAGCTTGAGACAGGGCGAAGCTTTCTTT. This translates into CASSLRQGEAFF.

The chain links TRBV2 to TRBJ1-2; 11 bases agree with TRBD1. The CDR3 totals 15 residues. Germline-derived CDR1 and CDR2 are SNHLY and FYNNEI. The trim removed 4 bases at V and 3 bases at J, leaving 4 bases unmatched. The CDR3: CASSGPGQGDYGYTF. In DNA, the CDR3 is TGTGCCAGCAGTGGTCCGGGACAGGGGGACTATGGCTACACCTTC.

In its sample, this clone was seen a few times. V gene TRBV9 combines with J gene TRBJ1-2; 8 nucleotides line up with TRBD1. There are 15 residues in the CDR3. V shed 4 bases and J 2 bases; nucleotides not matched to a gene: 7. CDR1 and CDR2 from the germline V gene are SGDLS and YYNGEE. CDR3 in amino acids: CASSTGGSANYGYTF. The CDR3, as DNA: TGTGCCAGCAGCACAGGGGGGTCAGCAAACTATGGCTACACCTTC.

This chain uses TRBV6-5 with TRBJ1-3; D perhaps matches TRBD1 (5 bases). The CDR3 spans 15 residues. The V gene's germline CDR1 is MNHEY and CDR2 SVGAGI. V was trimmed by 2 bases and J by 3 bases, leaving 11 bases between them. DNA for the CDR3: TGTGCCAGCAGTTACGAGGGGCTAAATGGAAACACCATATATTTT. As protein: CASSYEGLNGNTIYF.

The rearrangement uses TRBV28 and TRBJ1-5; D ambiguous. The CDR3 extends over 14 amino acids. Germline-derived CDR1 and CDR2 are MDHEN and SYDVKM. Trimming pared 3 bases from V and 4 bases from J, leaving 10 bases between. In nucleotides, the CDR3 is TGTGCCAGCAGTTTCCCGCACCTTAATCAGCCCCAGCATTTT. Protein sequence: CASSFPHLNQPQHF.

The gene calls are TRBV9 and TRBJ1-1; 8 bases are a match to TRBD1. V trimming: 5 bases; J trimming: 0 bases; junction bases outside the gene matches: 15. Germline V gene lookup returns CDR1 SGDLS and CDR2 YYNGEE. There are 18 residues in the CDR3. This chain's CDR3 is CASSPPLVTGALNTEAFF. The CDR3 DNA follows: TGTGCCAGCAGTCCGCCCTTGGTGACAGGGGCGTTGAACACTGAAGCTTTCTTT.

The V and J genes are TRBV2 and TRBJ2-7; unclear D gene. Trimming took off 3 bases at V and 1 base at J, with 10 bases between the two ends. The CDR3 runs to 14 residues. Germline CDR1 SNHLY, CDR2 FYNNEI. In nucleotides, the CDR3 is TGTGCCAGCAGTGACTGGGCACTTTCCTACGAGCAGTACTTC. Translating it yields CASSDWALSYEQYF.

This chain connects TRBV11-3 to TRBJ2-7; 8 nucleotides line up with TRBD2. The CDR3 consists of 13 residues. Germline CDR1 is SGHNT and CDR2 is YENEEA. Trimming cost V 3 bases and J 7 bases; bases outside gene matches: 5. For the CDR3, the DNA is TGTGCCAGCAGCTTCTACCGGGAGGGTGAGCAGTACTTC. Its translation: CASSFYREGEQYF.

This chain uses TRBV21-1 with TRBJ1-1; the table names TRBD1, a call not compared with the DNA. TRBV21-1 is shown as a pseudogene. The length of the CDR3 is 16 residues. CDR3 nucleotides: TGTGCCAGCAGCAATAGAAAACAGGGGGCTGGCACTGAAGCTTTCTTT. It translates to CASSNRKQGAGTEAFF.

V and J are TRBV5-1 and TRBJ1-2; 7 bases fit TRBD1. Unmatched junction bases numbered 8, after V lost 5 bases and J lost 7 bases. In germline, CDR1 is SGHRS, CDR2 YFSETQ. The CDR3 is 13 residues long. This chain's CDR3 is CASSKGGFSGYTF. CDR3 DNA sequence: TGCGCCAGCAGTAAAGGGGGCTTCAGTGGCTACACCTTC. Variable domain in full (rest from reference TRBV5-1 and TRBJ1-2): KAGVTQTPRYLIKTRGQQVTLSCSPISGHRSVSWYQQTPGQGLQFLFEYFSETQRNKGNFPGRFSGRQFSNSRSEMNVSTLELGDSALYLCASSKGGFSGYTFGSGTRLTVV.

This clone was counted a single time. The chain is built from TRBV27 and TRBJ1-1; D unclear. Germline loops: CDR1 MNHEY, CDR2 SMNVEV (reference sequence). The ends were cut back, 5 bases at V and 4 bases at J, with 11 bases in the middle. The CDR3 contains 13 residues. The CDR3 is CASSLRRGTEAFF. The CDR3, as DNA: TGTGCCAGCAGTCTCCGTAGAGGCACTGAAGCTTTCTTT.

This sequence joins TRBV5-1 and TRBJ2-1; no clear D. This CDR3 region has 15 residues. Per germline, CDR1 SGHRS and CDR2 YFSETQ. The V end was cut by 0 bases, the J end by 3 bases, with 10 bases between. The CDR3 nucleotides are TGCGCCAGCAGCTTGGACCATCCCGACTACAATGAGCAGTTCTTC. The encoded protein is CASSLDHPDYNEQFF. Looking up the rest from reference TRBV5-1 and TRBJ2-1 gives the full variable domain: KAGVTQTPRYLIKTRGQQVTLSCSPISGHRSVSWYQQTPGQGLQFLFEYFSETQRNKGNFPGRFSGRQFSNSRSEMNVSTLELGDSALYLCASSLDHPDYNEQFFGPGTRLTVL.

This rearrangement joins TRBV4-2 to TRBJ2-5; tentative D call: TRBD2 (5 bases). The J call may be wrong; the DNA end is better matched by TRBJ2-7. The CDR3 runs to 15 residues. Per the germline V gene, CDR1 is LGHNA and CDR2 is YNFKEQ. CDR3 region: CASSRPTGNSYEQYF. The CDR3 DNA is TGTGCCAGCAGCCGGCCGACGGGAAACTCCTACGAGCAGTACTTC.

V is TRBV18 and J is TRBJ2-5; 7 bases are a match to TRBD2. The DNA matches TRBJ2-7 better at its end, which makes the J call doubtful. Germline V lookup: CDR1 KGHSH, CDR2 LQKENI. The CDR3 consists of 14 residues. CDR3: CASSPREGRYEQYF. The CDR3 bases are TGTGCCAGCTCACCGAGGGAGGGGAGGTACGAGCAGTACTTC.

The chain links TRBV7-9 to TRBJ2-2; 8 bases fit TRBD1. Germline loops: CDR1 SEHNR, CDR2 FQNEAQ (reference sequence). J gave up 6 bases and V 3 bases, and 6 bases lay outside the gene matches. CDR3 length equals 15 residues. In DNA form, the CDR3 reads TGTGCCAGCAGCTTGGGGACAGGCGGGGCCGGGGAGCTGTTTTTT. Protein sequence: CASSLGTGGAGELFF.

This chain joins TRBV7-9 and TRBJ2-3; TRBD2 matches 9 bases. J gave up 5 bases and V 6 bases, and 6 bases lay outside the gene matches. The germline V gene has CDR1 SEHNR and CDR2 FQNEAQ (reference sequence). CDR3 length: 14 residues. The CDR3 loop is CASRWREGLDTQYF. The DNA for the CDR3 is TGTGCCAGCAGGTGGCGGGAGGGCCTAGATACGCAGTATTTT.

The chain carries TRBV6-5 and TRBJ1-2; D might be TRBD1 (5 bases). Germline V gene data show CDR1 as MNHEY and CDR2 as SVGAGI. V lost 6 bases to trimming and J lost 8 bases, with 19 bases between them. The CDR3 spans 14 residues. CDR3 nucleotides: TGTGCCAGCAGGCAACTCCGGGACCGTGGGGGCTACACCTTC. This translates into CASRQLRDRGGYTF.

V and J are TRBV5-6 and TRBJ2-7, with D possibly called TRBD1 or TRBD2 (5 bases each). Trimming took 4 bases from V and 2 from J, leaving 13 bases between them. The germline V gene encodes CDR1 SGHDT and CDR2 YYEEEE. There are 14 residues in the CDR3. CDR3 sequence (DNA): TGTGCCAGCAGCCTAGGGACGCCTACCTACGAGCAGTACTTC. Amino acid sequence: CASSLGTPTYEQYF.

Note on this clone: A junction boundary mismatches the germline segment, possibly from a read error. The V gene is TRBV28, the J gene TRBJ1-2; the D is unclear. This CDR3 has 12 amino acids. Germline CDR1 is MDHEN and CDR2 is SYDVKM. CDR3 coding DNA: TGCCAGGCGGGTACCTCCGTTAATGTCTACACCTTC. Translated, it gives CQAGTSVNVYTF.

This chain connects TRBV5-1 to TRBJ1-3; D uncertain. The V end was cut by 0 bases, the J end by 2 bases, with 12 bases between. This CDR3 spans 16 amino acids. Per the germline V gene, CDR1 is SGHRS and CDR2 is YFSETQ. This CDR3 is CASSLDQTTTGNTIYF. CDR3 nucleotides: TGCGCCAGCAGCTTGGATCAGACCACCACTGGAAACACCATATATTTT.

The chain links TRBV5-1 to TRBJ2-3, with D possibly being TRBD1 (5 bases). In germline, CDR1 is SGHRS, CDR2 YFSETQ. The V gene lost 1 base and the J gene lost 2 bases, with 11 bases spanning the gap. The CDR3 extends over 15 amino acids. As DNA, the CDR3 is TGCGCCAGCAGCTTGAAGGCAGGGTACACAGATACGCAGTATTTT. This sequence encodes CASSLKAGYTDTQYF.

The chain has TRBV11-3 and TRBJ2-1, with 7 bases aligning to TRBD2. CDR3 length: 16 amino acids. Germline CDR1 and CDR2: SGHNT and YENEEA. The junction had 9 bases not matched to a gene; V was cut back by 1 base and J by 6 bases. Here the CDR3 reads CASSLAPSGNVNEQFF. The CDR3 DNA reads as TGTGCCAGCAGCTTAGCCCCTAGCGGAAATGTCAATGAGCAGTTCTTC. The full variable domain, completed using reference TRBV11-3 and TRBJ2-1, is EAGVVQSPRYKIIEKKQPVAFWCNPISGHNTLYWYLQNLGQGPELLIRYENEEAVDDSQLPKDRFSAERLKGVDSTLKIQPAELGDSAVYLCASSLAPSGNVNEQFFGPGTRLTVL.

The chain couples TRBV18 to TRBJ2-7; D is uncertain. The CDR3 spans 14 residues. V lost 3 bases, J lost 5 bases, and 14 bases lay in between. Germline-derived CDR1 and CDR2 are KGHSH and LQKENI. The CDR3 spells CASSPLLGWNEQYF. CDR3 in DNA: TGTGCCAGCTCACCCTTGCTAGGGTGGAACGAGCAGTACTTC.

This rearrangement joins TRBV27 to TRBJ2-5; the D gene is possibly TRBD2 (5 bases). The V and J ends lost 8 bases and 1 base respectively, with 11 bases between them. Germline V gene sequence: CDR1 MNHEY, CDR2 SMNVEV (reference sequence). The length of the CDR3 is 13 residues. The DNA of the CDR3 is TGTGCCAGCCGGAGAGGGAGCCAAGAGACCCAGTACTTC. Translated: CASRRGSQETQYF.

CDR3 in amino acids: CASSLAVYPGNTIYF. The CDR3 bases are TGTGCCAGCAGCCTTGCAGTATACCCTGGAAACACCATATATTTT. The chain uses TRBV9 and TRBJ1-3; no reliable D call. The germline CDR1 and CDR2 sequences are SGDLS and YYNGEE. V was shortened by 4 bases and J by 2 bases, with 13 bases between the two germline ends. The CDR3 contains 15 residues.